This TCR beta chain was obtained from a study of tumor-infiltrating lymphocytes in primary liver carcinoma. In its sample, this clonotype was seen a few times. Germline-derived CDR1 and CDR2 are SQVTM and ANQGSEA. J lost 6 bases, V lost 4 bases, and 13 bases had no gene match. CDR3 size: 15 residues. The researchers produced TCR beta cDNA from around 500 ng total RNA with a constant-region primer. Three nested multiplex PCR rounds of slightly modified ARM-PCR generated TCR beta libraries. It was with TRBV1-TRBV30 forward primers and a C-beta reverse primer that the first two PCR rounds were run, at roughly 10 cycles each. Each CDR3 protein is one row after TCRdb ran MiXCR on the multiplex PCR reads. The sample lists some 180,000 distinct CDR3 sequences, around 60% occurring once. Extraction also yielded germline DNA, while blood RNA was obtained from unsorted whole blood.

The source is a man aged 35 to 55 with primary liver carcinoma and hepatitis B virus infection. This chain connects TRBV29-1 to TRBJ1-2, with 8 bases fitting TRBD1. The sequencing input was peripheral blood. CDR3 region: CSVVSQGATIDGYTF. The CDR3 DNA is TGCAGCGTTGTCAGTCAGGGGGCGACGATAGATGGCTACACCTTC. The complete variable domain, with remaining parts taken from reference TRBV29-1 and TRBJ1-2, reads SAVISQKPSRDICQRGTSLTIQCQVDSQVTMMFWYRQQPGQSLTLIATANQGSEATYESGFVIDKFPISRPNLTFSTLTVSNMSPEDSSIYLCSVVSQGATIDGYTFGSGTRLTVV.